Listed below are T cell receptor beta chains from one sample, sequenced in a study of T cell changes during pregnancy in multiple sclerosis. Some clones are missing from TCRdb's copy, which holds only in-frame ones; the method was immunoSEQ multiplex PCR. The table records roughly 84,000 clones, about 93% of them present only once. Source: peripheral blood, taken in the third trimester of pregnancy. The source is a female donor in good health, enrolled as a control in a pregnancy study. CDR3s include the opening cysteine and the closing phenylalanine or tryptophan. Each record gives: J gene, clone size, D gene, V gene, CDR3 protein, CDR3 DNA. D genes are given only for firm matches. Expanded clones get a size class; other rows say once, few or many, or leave the size out.

TRBJ1-2 - - TRBV11-3 CASSLPPWSRANYGYTF TGTGCCAGCAGCTTACCCCCCTGGAGCCGAGCTAACTATGGCTACACCTTC
TRBJ1-1 - - TRBV2 CASSEADGQEAFF TGTGCCAGCAGTGAAGCGGACGGACAGGAAGCTTTCTTT
TRBJ2-3 - TRBD2 TRBV4-1 CASSQVAGYTDTQYF TGCGCCAGCAGCCAAGTAGCGGGATACACAGATACGCAGTATTTT
TRBJ1-3 - - TRBV2 CASRDSENTIYF TGTGCCAGCAGGGACTCTGAAAACACCATATATTTT
TRBJ2-3 - TRBD2 TRBV2 CASSDPRSAGLRTDTQYF TGTGCCAGCAGTGACCCCCGGTCAGCGGGGCTGAGGACAGATACGCAGTATTTT
TRBJ2-1 - TRBD2 TRBV13 CASSLVREGNSYNEQFF TGTGCCAGCAGCTTAGTACGGGAGGGCAATTCCTACAATGAGCAGTTCTTC
TRBJ1-3 - - TRBV30 CAWTPEPFSSGNTIYF TGTGCCTGGACCCCCGAGCCTTTTAGCTCTGGAAACACCATATATTTT
TRBJ2-7 - TRBD2 TRBV2 CASSEGASGTYEQYF TGTGCCAGCAGTGAAGGGGCTAGCGGTACCTACGAGCAGTACTTC
TRBJ1-5 - TRBD1 TRBV2 CATGQGRGNQPQHF TGTGCCACAGGACAGGGACGGGGCAATCAGCCCCAGCATTTT
TRBJ1-2 - - TRBV4-1 CASSQGGNPYGYTF TGCGCCAGCAGCCAAGGAGGGAATCCTTATGGCTACACCTTC
TRBJ2-1 once TRBD2 TRBV19 CASNQREGEQFF TGTGCCAGTAACCAGCGGGAGGGTGAGCAGTTCTTC
TRBJ2-2 - TRBD2 TRBV29-1 CSVMGAGGPNLVGTGELFF TGCAGCGTCATGGGAGCGGGAGGGCCGAATTTGGTTGGCACCGGGGAGCTGTTTTTT
TRBJ2-7 once - TRBV28 CASSFPDSTTYEQYF TGTGCCAGCAGTTTCCCGGACTCTACTACCTACGAGCAGTACTTC
TRBJ1-4 - - TRBV5-1 CASGLEGTNEKLFF TGCGCCAGCGGACTCGAGGGAACTAATGAAAAACTGTTTTTT
TRBJ2-5 - - TRBV2 CASSDRGESETQYF TGTGCCAGCAGTGACAGGGGGGAGTCGGAGACCCAGTACTTC
TRBJ2-1 - TRBD2 TRBV2 CASIGSTGLAGGPPYNEQFF TGTGCCAGCATCGGGTCCACCGGACTAGCGGGAGGGCCCCCCTACAATGAGCAGTTCTTC
TRBJ2-7 - - TRBV27 CASPGASGHYEQYF TGTGCCAGCCCTGGTGCGTCGGGACACTACGAGCAGTACTTC
TRBJ2-2 - TRBD1 TRBV4-1 CASSQEGTGQNTGELFF TGCGCCAGCAGCCAAGAGGGGACAGGACAGAACACCGGGGAGCTGTTTTTT
TRBJ1-6 - - TRBV15 CATSREARYNSPLHF TGTGCCACCAGCAGAGAGGCCAGGTATAATTCACCCCTCCACTTT
TRBJ1-1 few TRBD1 TRBV2 CASREQGATEAFF TGTGCCAGCAGGGAACAGGGGGCCACTGAAGCTTTCTTT
TRBJ2-7 - - TRBV7-2 CASSPRVASSPYEQYF TGTGCCAGCAGCCCGAGGGTAGCTTCTTCGCCCTACGAGCAGTACTTC
TRBJ2-3 - - TRBV9 CASSPWQGDTQYF TGTGCCAGCAGCCCCTGGCAGGGAGATACGCAGTATTTT
TRBJ1-1 - TRBD1 TRBV28 CASSPDRAVYTEAFF TGTGCCAGCAGTCCCGACAGGGCGGTGTACACTGAAGCTTTCTTT
TRBJ2-6 - TRBD1 TRBV5-8 CASSLGDRVGHPGANVLTF TGTGCCAGCAGCTTAGGGGACAGGGTGGGACACCCTGGGGCCAACGTCCTGACTTTC
TRBJ1-1 - - TRBV29-1 CSVEDRGDAEAFF TGCAGCGTTGAAGATCGGGGGGACGCTGAAGCTTTCTTT
TRBJ2-1 - TRBD1 TRBV4-1 CASSQAGTGIGEQFF TGCGCCAGCAGCCAAGCCGGGACAGGGATCGGTGAGCAGTTCTTC
TRBJ2-5 - TRBD2 TRBV27 CASSLGGRGETQYF TGTGCCAGCAGTTTGGGAGGGAGGGGTGAGACCCAGTACTTC
TRBJ2-7 - - TRBV6-1 CASSPTETYEQYF TGTGCCAGCAGTCCGACTGAGACCTACGAGCAGTACTTC
TRBJ1-1 - - TRBV5-4 CASSAGGWTEAFF TGTGCCAGCAGCGCGGGGGGTTGGACTGAAGCTTTCTTT
TRBJ2-5 - - TRBV7-9 CASSVPPGGRETQYF TGTGCCAGCAGCGTGCCCCCAGGGGGGCGGGAGACCCAGTACTTC
TRBJ2-7 - - TRBV6-1 CASKKGGGAYEQYF TGTGCCAGCAAGAAGGGGGGGGGAGCCTACGAGCAGTACTTC
TRBJ2-5 - TRBD2 TRBV18 CASSPAGARETQYF TGTGCCAGCTCACCAGCGGGAGCCCGGGAGACCCAGTACTTC
TRBJ1-2 - TRBD1 TRBV2 CASRPRGANYGYTF TGTGCCAGCAGACCCAGGGGGGCTAACTATGGCTACACCTTC
TRBJ2-5 - - TRBV28 CASSFRGSWETQYF TGTGCCAGCTCGTTCCGGGGGTCGTGGGAGACCCAGTACTTC
TRBJ2-7 - - TRBV7-2 CASSLVAGNYEQYF TGTGCCAGCAGCTTAGTGGCAGGGAACTACGAGCAGTACTTC
TRBJ1-2 - TRBD1 TRBV29-1 CSVEDWDRVFNYGYTF TGCAGCGTTGAAGACTGGGACAGGGTCTTCAACTATGGCTACACCTTC
TRBJ2-3 - TRBD2 TRBV9 CASSVTPGGTQYF TGTGCCAGCAGCGTTACTCCGGGGGGTACGCAGTATTTT
TRBJ2-1 - - TRBV6-1 CASSGYQGNRNEQFF TGTGCCAGCAGCGGGTATCAGGGGAATAGAAATGAGCAGTTCTTC
TRBJ2-7 once TRBD1 TRBV5-1 CASRSQGATYEQYF TGCGCCAGCAGGTCGCAGGGGGCTACCTACGAGCAGTACTTC
TRBJ2-7 - TRBD1 TRBV5-1 CASSATGTDFYEQYF TGCGCCAGCAGCGCCACCGGGACAGACTTCTACGAGCAGTACTTC
TRBJ2-7 - TRBD2 TRBV5-4 CASSLGTSGRASYEQYF TGTGCCAGCAGCTTGGGGACTAGCGGGAGGGCCTCCTACGAGCAGTACTTC
TRBJ2-1 - TRBD2 TRBV30 CACAGGPYNEQFF TGTGCCTGTGCGGGAGGACCGTACAATGAGCAGTTCTTC
TRBJ2-7 - - TRBV7-2 CASSLALQPYEQYF TGTGCCAGCAGCTTAGCGCTACAGCCATACGAGCAGTACTTC
TRBJ1-5 - - TRBV27 CASSPSAGDSNQPQHF TGTGCCAGCAGTCCTTCGGCGGGGGATAGCAATCAGCCCCAGCATTTT
TRBJ2-7 - TRBD2 TRBV18 CASSLGRSTSGIPYEQYF TGTGCCAGCTCACTTGGGCGGTCGACTAGCGGAATACCCTACGAGCAGTACTTC
TRBJ2-2 - - TRBV18 CASSPPGYGELFF TGTGCCAGCTCACCACCGGGCTACGGGGAGCTGTTTTTT
TRBJ2-7 - - TRBV27 CASSRDSGSGEQYF TGTGCCAGCAGCCGAGATTCAGGCAGCGGGGAGCAGTACTTC
TRBJ2-5 - - TRBV27 CASSLLGARRETQYF TGTGCCAGCAGTTTATTGGGGGCTAGAAGAGAGACCCAGTACTTC